A single sample is the source of the 18 T cell receptor beta chains below, sequenced in a study of T cells in tumors after PD-1 blockade. The assay was immunoSEQ multiplex PCR, and TCRdb's table has in-frame clones only and misses some. The sample carries roughly 60,000 clones, 80% recorded once. The sequenced sample was PBMCs, obtained before anti-PD-1 treatment. The receptors originated from a human donor with basal cell carcinoma.

The rearrangement uses TRBV10-2 and TRBJ2-7; D is undetermined. V lost 10 bases to trimming and J lost 2 bases, with 15 bases between them. In germline, CDR1 is WSHSY, CDR2 SAAADI. This CDR3 comprises 13 residues. In DNA, the CDR3 is TGCGCCACCACCCTTTTACCGGCCTACGAGCAGTACTTC. Its translation: CATTLLPAYEQYF.

This clone was observed a single time. The chain employs TRBV6-5 and TRBJ1-2, with no clear D. The CDR3 is 13 residues long. Per the germline V gene, CDR1 is MNHEY and CDR2 is SVGAGI. V was clipped by 10 bases and J by 2 bases, with 14 bases between them. The CDR3, as DNA: TGTGCCACCAGCCAGACCGAAAACTATGGCTACACCTTC. It translates to CATSQTENYGYTF.

The rearrangement joins TRBV19 to TRBJ1-1, with D possibly matching TRBD1 (5 bases). The CDR3 covers 14 residues. Per the germline V gene, CDR1 is LNHDA and CDR2 is SQIVND (reference sequence). V was clipped by 3 bases and J by 5 bases, with 13 bases between them. The CDR3 DNA reads as TGTGCCAGTAGTATCGGCAGGGTGCAGACTGAAGCTTTCTTT. This translates into CASSIGRVQTEAFF. Drawing the rest from reference TRBV19 and TRBJ1-1, the complete variable domain is DGGITQSPKYLFRKEGQNVTLSCEQNLNHDAMYWYRQDPGQGLRLIYYSQIVNDFQKGDIAEGYSVSREKKESFPLTVTSAQKNPTAFYLCASSIGRVQTEAFFGQGTRLTVV.

This clone was recorded only once. V is TRBV30 and J is TRBJ1-4; a weak D match, TRBD1 (5 bases). CDR1 and CDR2 (germline): GTSNPN, SVGIG (reference sequence). V was pared by 1 base and J by 3 bases, with 6 bases between. CDR3 size: 13 residues. The CDR3 DNA sequence: TGTGCCTGGAGTGGACAGCCTAATGAAAAACTGTTTTTT. It codes for CAWSGQPNEKLFF.

The J gene is TRBJ2-5, the V gene TRBV4-1; D unresolved. The CDR3 runs 13 residues. Germline V gene lookup returns CDR1 MGHRA and CDR2 YSYEKL. The germline V and J ends were trimmed by 4 bases and 4 bases, with 10 bases remaining between them. The CDR3 spells CASSLGPRETQYF. The CDR3 coding sequence is TGCGCCAGCAGCCTCGGACCTAGAGAGACCCAGTACTTC.

This clone was counted only a few times. J is TRBJ1-5 and V is TRBV2, with 8 nucleotides matching TRBD1. The CDR3 is 14 amino acids. The germline CDR1 and CDR2 sequences are SNHLY and FYNNEI. With 4 bases clipped from V and 5 bases from J, the junction kept 4 bases outside the gene matches. The CDR3 region is CASSVGQGYQPQHF. CDR3 nucleotides: TGTGCCAGCAGTGTAGGACAGGGTTATCAGCCCCAGCATTTT.

The rearrangement joins TRBV7-2 to TRBJ2-5, with a weak D call TRBD1 (7 bases). CDR1 and CDR2 from the germline V gene are SGHTA and FQGNSA. The CDR3 runs to 17 residues. The V end lost 5 bases, the J end lost 2 bases, and 21 bases lay between the germline ends. This chain's CDR3 is CASSPRQGWGVQETQYF. Here the CDR3 DNA reads TGTGCCAGCAGCCCGAGACAGGGCTGGGGGGTACAAGAGACCCAGTACTTC.

The chain employs TRBV5-4 and TRBJ2-5; D uncertain. This CDR3 comprises 14 residues. Germline loops: CDR1 SGHNT, CDR2 YYREEE (reference sequence). V lost 2 bases and J lost 2, with 10 bases in between. The CDR3 loop reads CASSLGRLQETQYF. The CDR3, as DNA: TGTGCCAGCAGCTTAGGACGGTTACAAGAGACCCAGTACTTC.

The chain employs TRBV30 and TRBJ1-2; TRBD1 is a possible D gene (6 bases). The germline gives CDR1 GTSNPN, CDR2 SVGIG (reference sequence). The CDR3 sequence is 13 residues long. Trimming removed 0 bases at V and 3 bases at J, with 8 bases between. The CDR3 sequence: CAWSVQGYYGYTF. The DNA of the CDR3 is TGTGCCTGGAGTGTACAGGGATACTATGGCTACACCTTC.

The chain combines TRBV18 with TRBJ2-5, with D maybe TRBD1 (6 bases). Germline V CDR1 and CDR2: KGHSH, LQKENI. CDR3 size: 16 residues. Trimming stripped 0 bases from V and 1 base from J, with 12 bases between. CDR3 region: CASSPPIGGLQETQYF. The CDR3 nucleotides read TGTGCCAGCTCACCACCGATTGGGGGCCTCCAAGAGACCCAGTACTTC. Complete variable domain (other parts from reference TRBV18 and TRBJ2-5): NAGVMQNPRHLVRRRGQEARLRCSPMKGHSHVYWYRQLPEEGLKFMVYLQKENIIDESGMPKERFSAEFPKEGPSILRIQQVVRGDSAAYFCASSPPIGGLQETQYFGPGTRLLVL.

The genes are TRBV30 and TRBJ2-7; weak D call: TRBD2 (5 bases). V lost 0 bases to trimming and J lost 5 bases, with 14 bases between them. CDR3 size: 14 residues. CDR1 and CDR2 (germline): GTSNPN, SVGIG (reference sequence). The CDR3 DNA sequence: TGTGCCTGGAGTGTAACACTAGTCAGCGACGAGCAGTACTTC. It codes for CAWSVTLVSDEQYF.

This clone was seen once. V usage is TRBV15 and J usage is TRBJ1-1; D gene uncertain. CDR1 is LNHNV and CDR2 is YYDKDF in the germline V gene (reference sequence). The V end lost 3 bases, the J end lost 5 bases, and 13 bases lay between the germline ends. This CDR3 region has 14 residues. Here the CDR3 DNA reads TGTGCCACCAGCAGCCTAAGATCGGGGACTGAAGCTTTCTTT. Protein sequence: CATSSLRSGTEAFF.

The V gene is TRBV9, the J gene TRBJ2-7; TRBD1 might be the D (6 bases). Between the trimmed V and J ends, which lost 4 bases and 2 bases, there was a span of 19 bases. The CDR3 has 16 amino acids. Germline V gene sequence: CDR1 SGDLS, CDR2 YYNGEE. CDR3 region: CASSRRSGAAAYEQYF. The CDR3, as DNA: TGTGCCAGCAGCCGTAGATCAGGGGCCGCCGCCTACGAGCAGTACTTC.

This clone has only a few counts. The CDR3 DNA reads as TGTGCCAGCAACACACTTGGACGGAACAATTCACCCCTCCACTTT. Its translation is CASNTLGRNNSPLHF. This chain connects TRBV2 to TRBJ1-6; D remains unclear. V was pared by 7 bases and J by 7 bases, with 17 bases between. Germline V gives CDR1 SNHLY, CDR2 FYNNEI. CDR3 length equals 15 residues.

The chain carries TRBV7-9 and TRBJ1-4; the D gene is possibly TRBD1 (5 bases). V lost 1 base and J lost 8, with 14 bases in between. The CDR3 contains 15 residues. CDR1 is SEHNR, CDR2 FQNEAQ, per germline (reference sequence). The CDR3 sequence is CASSLGRGSSEKLFF. The CDR3 DNA reads as TGTGCCAGCAGCTTAGGAAGGGGCTCCTCCGAAAAACTGTTTTTT.

This clone was recorded at least ten times. The gene calls are TRBV27 and TRBJ1-5; tentatively, D is TRBD1 (5 bases). This CDR3 comprises 17 residues. V gave up 6 bases and J gave up 0 bases, with 18 bases separating them. CDR1 is MNHEY and CDR2 is SMNVEV in the germline V gene (reference sequence). The CDR3 coding sequence is TGTGCCAGCAGACAAAGGGGTTCAGATTATAGCAATCAGCCCCAGCATTTT. It specifies CASRQRGSDYSNQPQHF.

The chain employs TRBV9 and TRBJ2-4; 8 positions match TRBD1. Germline V gene lookup returns CDR1 SGDLS and CDR2 YYNGEE. The ends lost 2 bases at V and 7 bases at J; junction bases unmatched: 8. CDR3 length equals 15 residues. The CDR3 DNA is TGTGCCAGCAGCGTCGCCGGACAGGGCTACAACATTCAGTACTTC. Amino acids: CASSVAGQGYNIQYF.

V is TRBV7-9 and J is TRBJ2-5; D not resolved. Per germline, CDR1 SEHNR and CDR2 FQNEAQ (reference sequence). Trimming pared 5 bases from V and 0 bases from J, leaving 1 base between. CDR3 length: 11 amino acids. CDR3 in DNA: TGTGCCAGCAGCGACCAAGAGACCCAGTACTTC. Protein product: CASSDQETQYF. The full variable domain, rest sourced from reference TRBV7-9 and TRBJ2-5, is DTGVSQNPRHKITKRGQNVTFRCDPISEHNRLYWYRQTLGQGPEFLTYFQNEAQLEKSRLLSDRFSAERPKGSFSTLEIQRTEQGDSAMYLCASSDQETQYFGPGTRLLVL.